These 28 T cell receptor beta chains share one sample of origin, sequenced in a study of OX40 agonist ivuxolimab in advanced cancers. Profiled with immunoSEQ multiplex PCR; TCRdb holds only in-frame clones, not every one. Found here are fewer than 60,000 clones, just over 90% of them singletons; the top ten hold over 9.5%. Specimen: CD4+ or CD8+ T cells sorted from blood, collected in a trial of the OX40 agonist ivuxolimab. These receptors all stem from an adult with an advanced solid tumor such as melanoma, head and neck, liver or kidney cancer.

The J gene is TRBJ2-2, the V gene TRBV5-4, with 9 bases matching TRBD2. Germline-derived CDR1 and CDR2 are SGHNT and YYREEE (reference sequence). The CDR3 contains 16 residues. J was trimmed by 4 bases and V by 6 bases; bases with no gene match: 10. DNA of the CDR3: TGTGCCAGCACCTTTATCTGGCGGGGGGGCACCGGGGAGCTGTTTTTT. It encodes CASTFIWRGGTGELFF.

The rearrangement uses TRBV29-1 and TRBJ2-3; D gene unclear. Between the trimmed V and J ends, which lost 7 bases and 4 bases, there was a span of 9 bases. The CDR3 runs to 11 residues. Germline CDR1 reads SQVTM; CDR2 reads ANQGSEA. The CDR3 DNA sequence: TGCAGCGGTTCCCGGGCAGATACGCAGTATTTT. Translating it yields CSGSRADTQYF.

This clone appeared once. This chain connects TRBV5-1 to TRBJ2-6; 7 bases are shared with TRBD2. CDR1 SGHRS and CDR2 YFSETQ come from the germline V gene. After removal of 0 bases from V and 1 base from J, the junction contained 4 bases not matched to a gene. The CDR3 length is 17 residues. CDR3 bases: TGCGCCAGCAGCTTGGAAGTGGGAGGGTCTGGGGCCAACGTCCTGACTTTC. Protein product: CASSLEVGGSGANVLTF.

J is TRBJ2-3 and V is TRBV19, with no clear D. The germline CDR1 and CDR2 sequences are LNHDA and SQIVND (reference sequence). This CDR3 spans 13 amino acids. Trimming took off 6 bases at V and 2 bases at J, with 9 bases between the two ends. In DNA, the CDR3 is TGTGCCAGTAGCCCTCTATTCACAGATACGCAGTATTTT. Its protein is CASSPLFTDTQYF.

In this sample, this clone turned up a few times. V and J are TRBV6-1 and TRBJ1-6; D gene ambiguous. Trimming took off 0 bases at V and 9 bases at J, with 12 bases between the two ends. CDR3 length equals 15 residues. The germline gives CDR1 MNHNS, CDR2 SASEGT. The CDR3 nucleotides are TGTGCCAGCAGTGAAGCGCCCGGGCCTGGTTCACCCCTCCACTTT. It is translated as CASSEAPGPGSPLHF.

The rearrangement joins TRBV6-5 to TRBJ1-1; tentative D call: TRBD1 (5 bases). This CDR3 region has 16 residues. Trimming pared 0 bases from V and 0 bases from J, leaving 11 bases between. Germline V gene lookup returns CDR1 MNHEY and CDR2 SVGAGI. The CDR3 protein is CASSYSPRAMNTEAFF. The CDR3 coding sequence is TGTGCCAGCAGTTACTCCCCCAGGGCGATGAACACTGAAGCTTTCTTT.

This chain uses TRBV18 with TRBJ2-1; D unresolved. The CDR3 runs to 14 residues. Trimming shortened V by 3 bases and J by 9 bases, and 15 bases separated the two germline ends. CDR1 is KGHSH, CDR2 LQKENI, per germline. CDR3 DNA: TGTGCCAGCTCACCTAGAGTAGCTTGGAGTGAGCAGTTCTTC. Protein sequence: CASSPRVAWSEQFF.

The chain carries TRBV28 and TRBJ1-1; 8 nucleotides line up with TRBD1. V was clipped by 5 bases and J by 1 base; unmatched bases: 6. This CDR3 is built from 15 residues. CDR1 is MDHEN, CDR2 SYDVKM, per germline. The CDR3: CASSDRGTPNTEAFF. CDR3 bases: TGTGCCAGCAGTGACAGGGGCACGCCGAACACTGAAGCTTTCTTT.

The chain uses TRBV5-4 and TRBJ1-1; the D gene is possibly TRBD1 (5 bases). The CDR3 has 13 amino acids. Germline V lookup: CDR1 SGHNT, CDR2 YYREEE (reference sequence). Trimming pared 5 bases from V and 2 bases from J, leaving 10 bases between. The DNA of the CDR3 is TGTGCCAGCAGTCGGGGCTCCAACACTGAAGCTTTCTTT. It translates to CASSRGSNTEAFF. Full variable domain (missing parts from reference TRBV5-4 and TRBJ1-1): ETGVTQSPTHLIKTRGQQVTLRCSSQSGHNTVSWYQQALGQGPQFIFQYYREEENGRGNFPPRFSGLQFPNYSSELNVNALELDDSALYLCASSRGSNTEAFFGQGTRLTVV.

The chain carries TRBV6-6 and TRBJ1-5, with a tentative D call TRBD1 (5 bases). The CDR3 sequence is 14 residues long. The ends were cut back, 6 bases at V and 0 bases at J, with 9 bases in the middle. Germline V gene data show CDR1 as MNHNY and CDR2 as SVGAGI (reference sequence). The CDR3 DNA reads TGTGCCAGCAGCGGGGGGAATAGCAATCAGCCCCAGCATTTT. Its protein is CASSGGNSNQPQHF.

The V gene is TRBV28, the J gene TRBJ2-5; D is uncertain. The CDR3 runs 12 residues. CDR1 and CDR2 from the germline V gene are MDHEN and SYDVKM. V was shortened by 7 bases and J by 1 base, with 7 bases between the two germline ends. The CDR3 DNA follows: TGTGCCAGCACGGCAGTCCAAGAGACCCAGTACTTC. Translating gives CASTAVQETQYF.

The chain uses TRBV7-2 and TRBJ2-7; either TRBD1 or TRBD2 may supply D (5 bases each). The V and J ends lost 4 bases and 0 bases respectively, with 13 bases between them. This CDR3 is 15 amino acids long. Germline lookup yields CDR1 SGHTA and CDR2 FQGNSA. CDR3 in amino acids: CASSSTPGLSYEQYF. Written as DNA, the CDR3 is TGTGCCAGCAGCTCGACCCCGGGGCTCTCCTACGAGCAGTACTTC.

Concerning this clone itself: The junction and the germline gene differ at one end; a read error may be behind it. The gene calls are TRBV28 and TRBJ2-7; D not certain. CDR3 length: 11 amino acids. CDR1 and CDR2 (germline): MDHEN, SYDVKM. CDR3 nucleotide sequence: TGTGCCAGCAGTGAGTTGGACGAGCAGTGCTTC. Translation: CASSELDEQCF.

The genes are TRBV5-6 and TRBJ2-5; 7 bases are a match to TRBD2. From germline, CDR1 is SGHDT and CDR2 YYEEEE. The length of the CDR3 is 15 residues. V was clipped by 3 bases and J by 2 bases; unmatched bases: 7. The DNA of the CDR3 is TGTGCCAGCAGCTGGCGTAGCGGGTGGCAAGAGACCCAGTACTTC. Encoded protein: CASSWRSGWQETQYF.

The genes are TRBV5-4 and TRBJ2-5; no firm D call. V gave up 4 bases and J gave up 2 bases, with 9 bases separating them. CDR1 SGHNT and CDR2 YYREEE come from the germline V gene (reference sequence). This CDR3 spans 13 amino acids. The CDR3 loop reads CASSTTIQETQYF. CDR3 DNA sequence: TGTGCCAGCAGCACGACAATTCAAGAGACCCAGTACTTC.

The chain links TRBV14 to TRBJ1-4, with D uncertain. The germline V and J ends were trimmed by 0 bases and 6 bases, with 8 bases remaining between them. The CDR3 contains 14 residues. CDR1 is SGHDN, CDR2 FVKESK, per germline. The CDR3 protein is CASSQDGIYEKLFF. Written as DNA, the CDR3 is TGTGCCAGCAGCCAAGATGGAATCTATGAAAAACTGTTTTTT. The full variable domain, with the rest looked up from reference TRBV14 and TRBJ1-4, is EAGVTQFPSHSVIEKGQTVTLRCDPISGHDNLYWYRRVMGKEIKFLLHFVKESKQDESGMPNNRFLAERTGGTYSTLKVQPAELEDSGVYFCASSQDGIYEKLFFGSGTQLSVL.

This clone was observed a handful of times. The rearrangement uses TRBV28 and TRBJ1-2; the D is unclear. The CDR3 consists of 14 residues. The germline CDR1 and CDR2 sequences are MDHEN and SYDVKM. Trimming shortened V by 3 bases and J by 4 bases, and 12 bases separated the two germline ends. CDR3 amino acids: CASSFFDGAYGYTF. Here the CDR3 DNA reads TGTGCCAGCAGTTTCTTCGACGGAGCCTATGGCTACACCTTC.

This clone was seen just once. Germline and junction disagree at one end, which may indicate a read error. The chain joins TRBV2 to TRBJ2-7; D may be TRBD2 (6 bases). Germline CDR1 is SNHLY and CDR2 is FYNNEI. This CDR3 region has 13 residues. The CDR3 DNA follows: TGTGCCAGCAGTGAATGGACAAGGGTGGCGGGAATCTTC. Protein sequence: CASSEWTRVAGIF.

This clone has a handful of counts. V gene TRBV21-1 combines with J gene TRBJ2-7; the D call in the table, TRBD1, was not verified against the DNA. TRBV21-1 is a pseudogene. CDR3 length: 13 residues. The CDR3 protein is CASSKLRPYEQYF. CDR3 DNA: TGTGCCAGCAGCAAACTCAGGCCCTACGAGCAGTACTTC.

This chain joins TRBV11-2 and TRBJ1-1; D remains ambiguous. With 1 base removed from V and 7 bases from J, the gap between germline ends came to 10 bases. Germline CDR1 reads SGHAT; CDR2 reads FQNNGV. This CDR3 region has 13 residues. The DNA of the CDR3 is TGTGCCAGCAGCTTAGGAATTGACGGTGAAGCTTTCTTT. This codes for CASSLGIDGEAFF.

The gene calls are TRBV7-2 and TRBJ2-5; 8 bases fit TRBD2. This CDR3 region has 15 residues. Germline-derived CDR1 and CDR2 are SGHTA and FQGNSA. With 0 bases clipped from V and 8 bases from J, the junction kept 8 bases outside the gene matches. DNA of the CDR3: TGTGCCAGCAGCTTAGCCGGGGGGGTTGGTGCTACCCAGTACTTC. It codes for CASSLAGGVGATQYF.

The chain is built from TRBV7-9 and TRBJ2-3, with TRBD2 matching over 12 bases. There are 18 residues in the CDR3. J gave up 3 bases and V 3 bases, and 10 bases lay outside the gene matches. The germline V gene encodes CDR1 SEHNR and CDR2 FQNEAQ (reference sequence). For the CDR3, the DNA is TGTGCCAGCAGCTTGTGGCTAGCGGGGGGGCTGAGGACAGATACGCAGTATTTT. It is translated as CASSLWLAGGLRTDTQYF.

The chain joins TRBV6-1 to TRBJ1-1; no clear D gene. CDR3 size: 13 residues. Germline lookup yields CDR1 MNHNS and CDR2 SASEGT. Trimming stripped 2 bases from V and 5 bases from J, with 9 bases between. The CDR3 spells CASSEYSLTEAFF. The CDR3 DNA reads as TGTGCCAGCAGTGAATACTCGTTGACTGAAGCTTTCTTT.

V is TRBV2 and J is TRBJ1-5, with TRBD1 as a possible D gene (5 bases). CDR3 length equals 15 residues. V lost 8 bases and J 1 base, leaving 15 bases between the germline ends. Germline lookup yields CDR1 SNHLY and CDR2 FYNNEI. CDR3 in DNA: TGTGCCAGCGGTCCTGGGGGGGGGAGCAATCAGCCCCAGCATTTT. Protein sequence: CASGPGGGSNQPQHF.

This chain links TRBV5-1 with TRBJ1-2; 7 bases align to TRBD1. Germline values: CDR1 SGHRS, CDR2 YFSETQ. The CDR3 contains 15 residues. V shed 4 bases and J 0 bases; nucleotides not matched to a gene: 6. CDR3 region: CASSREQGPNYGYTF. The CDR3 DNA follows: TGCGCCAGCAGCCGGGAACAGGGGCCTAACTATGGCTACACCTTC.

This chain links TRBV2 with TRBJ2-7; maybe TRBD2 (5 bases). Trimming took off 7 bases at V and 9 bases at J, with 16 bases between the two ends. CDR1 and CDR2 from the germline V gene are SNHLY and FYNNEI. The CDR3 covers 12 residues. CDR3 region: CASTLERDGQYF. CDR3 coding DNA: TGTGCCAGCACACTAGAAAGAGACGGGCAGTACTTC.

This chain uses TRBV9 with TRBJ2-1; 7 bases line up with TRBD2. V lost 0 bases to trimming and J lost 3 bases; unmatched junction nucleotides: 3. The CDR3 is 15 residues long. Germline V gene data show CDR1 as SGDLS and CDR2 as YYNGEE. The CDR3 region is CASSVGSSGYNEQFF. The CDR3 DNA reads TGTGCCAGCAGCGTAGGGTCTAGCGGCTACAATGAGCAGTTCTTC.

The V and J genes are TRBV5-1 and TRBJ2-2; 8 nucleotides match TRBD2. The CDR3 has 18 amino acids. The germline V gene has CDR1 SGHRS and CDR2 YFSETQ. Trimming cost V 4 bases and J 2 bases; bases outside gene matches: 13. CDR3 nucleotides: TGCGCCAGCAGCGTCCGGCAAACTAGCGGAGAAAACACCGGGGAGCTGTTTTTT. It specifies CASSVRQTSGENTGELFF. The full variable domain, in which reference TRBV5-1 and TRBJ2-2 provide the parts outside the CDR3, is KAGVTQTPRYLIKTRGQQVTLSCSPISGHRSVSWYQQTPGQGLQFLFEYFSETQRNKGNFPGRFSGRQFSNSRSEMNVSTLELGDSALYLCASSVRQTSGENTGELFFGEGSRLTVL.